These 29 T cell receptor beta chains share one sample of origin, sequenced in a study of shared clonotypes between healthy human individuals. Profiling relied on immunoSEQ multiplex PCR, and the TCRdb table lists in-frame clones only, not all of them. This sample carries more than 2 million clones, approximately 95% of them seen once, and the ten largest clones take around 0.13%. Sequencing was performed on naive CD4+ T cells sorted from blood. The subset denotes: CD45RA+ positively selected. These receptors were obtained from a man between 18 and 35 years old in good health.

As to this clone: Other nucleotide sequences from this sample produce the same CDR3. The rearrangement joins TRBV30 to TRBJ1-4; maybe TRBD1 (5 bases). There are 14 residues in the CDR3. Trimming stripped 2 bases from V and 1 base from J, with 8 bases between. Germline CDR1 is GTSNPN and CDR2 is SVGIG (reference sequence). The CDR3 sequence is CAWSPGLTNEKLFF. The CDR3 DNA sequence: TGTGCCTGGAGTCCAGGGTTAACTAATGAAAAACTGTTTTTT. The variable domain in full, completed from reference TRBV30 and TRBJ1-4, reads SQTIHQWPATLVQPVGSPLSLECTVEGTSNPNLYWYRQAAGRGLQLLFYSVGIGQISSEVPQNLSASRPQDRQFILSSKKLLLSDSGFYLCAWSPGLTNEKLFFGSGTQLSVL.

This clone was observed a single time. The identical CDR3 is also encoded by other nucleotide sequences in the sample. The rearrangement links TRBV19 to TRBJ2-1; D ambiguous. V was clipped by 5 bases and J by 4 bases, with 3 bases between them. CDR3 size: 11 residues. Looked up from germline, CDR1 is LNHDA and CDR2 is SQIVND (reference sequence). DNA for the CDR3: TGTGCCAGTAGTTTTTACAATGAGCAGTTCTTC. This encodes CASSFYNEQFF.

Remarks on this clone: The sample contains more than one DNA sequence encoding this CDR3. This chain connects TRBV4-1 to TRBJ2-1, with D perhaps matching TRBD1 or TRBD2 (5 bases each). The germline V gene encodes CDR1 MGHRA and CDR2 YSYEKL. The length of the CDR3 is 16 residues. Trimming took off 1 base at V and 2 bases at J, with 12 bases between the two ends. CDR3 in DNA: TGCGCCAGCAGCCAAGCGGGGCAGGGCGCCTACAATGAGCAGTTCTTC. This codes for CASSQAGQGAYNEQFF.

About this clone: Other DNA variants within this sample encode the same CDR3. The CDR3 DNA reads TGTGCCAGCAGTGGCCTCTCTGGGGCCAACGTCCTGACTTTC. This sequence encodes CASSGLSGANVLTF. The chain is built from TRBV6-5 and TRBJ2-6; D remains ambiguous. From germline, CDR1 is MNHEY and CDR2 SVGAGI. Trimming shortened V by 5 bases and J by 0 bases, and 5 bases separated the two germline ends. The CDR3 spans 14 residues.

This clone was seen a single time. The chain uses TRBV2 and TRBJ2-1, with D maybe TRBD2 (6 bases). There are 14 residues in the CDR3. The germline CDR1 and CDR2 sequences are SNHLY and FYNNEI. The V gene lost 3 bases and the J gene lost 5 bases, with 11 bases spanning the gap. CDR3 protein: CASSEGGPHNEQFF. CDR3 coding DNA: TGTGCCAGCAGTGAGGGGGGACCCCACAATGAGCAGTTCTTC.

The chain has TRBV7-9 and TRBJ2-1; 7 positions agree with TRBD1. Germline lookup yields CDR1 SEHNR and CDR2 FQNEAQ (reference sequence). CDR3 length: 15 residues. J lost 7 bases, V lost 3 bases, and 9 bases had no gene match. In DNA form, the CDR3 reads TGTGCCAGCAGCTTCAAGGGGGCGATTGCTAATGAGCAGTTCTTC. Amino acids: CASSFKGAIANEQFF.

The chain uses TRBV7-9 and TRBJ2-5; tentative D call: TRBD2 (6 bases). From germline, CDR1 is SEHNR and CDR2 FQNEAQ (reference sequence). CDR3 length: 12 amino acids. The V end was cut by 5 bases, the J end by 9 bases, with 13 bases between. The CDR3 protein is CASSVGLRSQYF. CDR3 bases: TGTGCCAGCAGCGTGGGACTCCGGTCCCAGTACTTC.

V gene TRBV27 combines with J gene TRBJ2-1; TRBD2 agrees at 13 bases. The CDR3 runs 17 residues. The V gene end was trimmed by 5 bases and the J gene end by 4 bases; junction bases not matched to a gene: 8. Germline assignment: CDR1 MNHEY and CDR2 SMNVEV (reference sequence). The CDR3 DNA sequence: TGTGCCAGCAGTGAGAGACTAGCGGGAGGCTGGTACAATGAGCAGTTCTTC. Its translation is CASSERLAGGWYNEQFF.

This clone was seen more than once but under ten times. The sample contains more than one DNA sequence encoding this CDR3. V usage is TRBV20-1 and J usage is TRBJ2-7; D is uncertain. Germline CDR1 DFQATT, CDR2 SNEGSKA (reference sequence). CDR3 length: 11 residues. V was cut by 0 bases and J by 5 bases, with 5 bases left in between. The CDR3 region has the DNA TGCAGTGCTAGAGATCGGGACGAGCAGTACTTC. It is translated as CSARDRDEQYF.

This chain connects TRBV4-2 to TRBJ1-1; 7 bases agree with TRBD1. Germline V gives CDR1 LGHNA, CDR2 YNFKEQ. V shed 0 bases, J shed 0 bases, and the junction held 7 bases outside the gene matches. CDR3 size: 17 residues. The CDR3: CASSQDLDRRMNTEAFF. The CDR3 DNA follows: TGTGCCAGCAGCCAAGATCTGGACAGGCGAATGAACACTGAAGCTTTCTTT.

With respect to this clone: The sample holds other DNA sequences that translate to the same CDR3. The genes are TRBV7-2 and TRBJ1-1; TRBD1 agrees at 8 bases. The CDR3 totals 15 residues. V gave up 5 bases and J gave up 0 bases; unmatched junction bases: 5. CDR1 SGHTA and CDR2 FQGNSA come from the germline V gene. CDR3 loop: CASSPQTGVNTEAFF. The CDR3 DNA sequence: TGTGCCAGCAGCCCCCAGACAGGGGTGAACACTGAAGCTTTCTTT.

V usage is TRBV5-1 and J usage is TRBJ1-2; no reliable D call. The length of the CDR3 is 13 residues. Trimming left V 1 base short and J 1 base short, with 5 bases between. CDR1 is SGHRS, CDR2 YFSETQ, per germline. The CDR3 here is CASSLTDNYGYTF. DNA for the CDR3: TGCGCCAGCAGCTTGACAGATAACTATGGCTACACCTTC.

The chain carries TRBV27 and TRBJ1-6; 9 bases map to TRBD1. With V trimmed by 7 bases and J by 9 bases, 7 bases remained unmatched. Looked up from germline, CDR1 is MNHEY and CDR2 is SMNVEV (reference sequence). This CDR3 contains 14 residues. The CDR3 reads CASTYRGPSSPLHF. The DNA for the CDR3 is TGTGCCAGCACTTACAGGGGGCCATCTTCACCCCTCCACTTT.

This clone was observed once. The chain has TRBV11-2 and TRBJ1-4; D is possibly TRBD1 (6 bases). The CDR3 is 15 residues long. The germline gives CDR1 SGHAT, CDR2 FQNNGV. The V end lost 1 base, the J end lost 7 bases, and 13 bases lay between the germline ends. The CDR3 DNA reads as TGTGCCAGCAGCTTAGGAGCAGGGGAAGCTGAAAAACTGTTTTTT. Residues: CASSLGAGEAEKLFF.

As concerns this clone: The same CDR3 is also encoded by other DNA sequences in this sample. V usage is TRBV5-1 and J usage is TRBJ1-4, with D hard to call. V was shortened by 0 bases and J by 0 bases, with 6 bases between the two germline ends. CDR1 is SGHRS, CDR2 YFSETQ, per germline. This CDR3 contains 15 residues. CDR3 protein: CASSLEAATNEKLFF. In DNA, the CDR3 is TGCGCCAGCAGCTTGGAGGCCGCAACTAATGAAAAACTGTTTTTT.

This rearrangement joins TRBV29-1 to TRBJ1-2; possibly TRBD1 for D (5 bases). Germline CDR1 is SQVTM and CDR2 is ANQGSEA. Deletions cut 4 bases from V and 5 bases from J, with 8 bases between. The CDR3 contains 11 residues. The CDR3 sequence is CSVGQLYGYTF. CDR3 nucleotides: TGCAGCGTTGGACAGCTATATGGCTACACCTTC.

The rearrangement links TRBV27 to TRBJ2-5, with 9 bases identical to TRBD1. With V trimmed by 10 bases and J by 2 bases, 8 bases remained unmatched. Germline assignment: CDR1 MNHEY and CDR2 SMNVEV (reference sequence). The CDR3 sequence is 14 residues long. CDR3 residues: CATRQGVVQETQYF. For the CDR3, the DNA is TGTGCCACCCGACAGGGGGTCGTGCAAGAGACCCAGTACTTC.

The chain links TRBV7-2 to TRBJ2-3, with 11 bases lining up with TRBD2. The CDR3 totals 16 residues. The J segment lost 5 bases and the V segment lost 5 bases, leaving 9 bases of the junction unmatched. Germline loops: CDR1 SGHTA, CDR2 FQGNSA. CDR3 sequence reads: CASSRPLAGAGDTQYF. The CDR3 DNA is TGTGCCAGCAGCCGCCCACTAGCGGGAGCGGGAGATACGCAGTATTTT.

V gene TRBV28 combines with J gene TRBJ2-2; 9 nucleotides line up with TRBD1. V lost 6 bases to trimming and J lost 6 bases; unmatched junction nucleotides: 5. Per the germline V gene, CDR1 is MDHEN and CDR2 is SYDVKM. The length of the CDR3 is 14 residues. The CDR3 reads CASSRDRVPGELFF. CDR3 nucleotide sequence: TGTGCCAGCAGCAGGGACAGGGTCCCCGGGGAGCTGTTTTTT.

As for this clone: The sample holds other DNA sequences that translate to the same CDR3. In nucleotides, the CDR3 is TGTGCCTGGAGTGGAGGTGAAAAACTGTTTTTT. As protein: CAWSGGEKLFF. The chain carries TRBV30 and TRBJ1-4, with unresolved D. The germline V and J ends were trimmed by 1 base and 7 bases, with 4 bases remaining between them. This CDR3 is 11 amino acids long. Germline values: CDR1 GTSNPN, CDR2 SVGIG (reference sequence). The full variable domain, rest sourced from reference TRBV30 and TRBJ1-4, is SQTIHQWPATLVQPVGSPLSLECTVEGTSNPNLYWYRQAAGRGLQLLFYSVGIGQISSEVPQNLSASRPQDRQFILSSKKLLLSDSGFYLCAWSGGEKLFFGSGTQLSVL.

This chain joins TRBV5-1 and TRBJ2-1, with TRBD1 identical over 8 bases. Trimming took 4 bases from V and 4 from J; bases not matched to a gene: 4. The CDR3 loop spans 14 amino acids. Germline V CDR1 and CDR2: SGHRS, YFSETQ. CDR3 sequence reads: CASSDRGHYNEQFF. The CDR3 nucleotides are TGCGCCAGCAGCGACAGGGGCCATTACAATGAGCAGTTCTTC.

This rearrangement joins TRBV5-1 to TRBJ1-2, with D hard to call. The CDR3 is made up of 15 amino acids. CDR1 and CDR2 from the germline V gene are SGHRS and YFSETQ. V lost 2 bases and J 4 bases, leaving 15 bases between the germline ends. Here the CDR3 reads CASSFRRKGRYGYTF. The DNA for the CDR3 is TGCGCCAGCAGCTTTCGTAGAAAGGGCCGCTATGGCTACACCTTC.

As concerns this clone: The same CDR3 can be traced to other DNA sequences in this sample. The J gene is TRBJ2-2, the V gene TRBV7-8; the D is unclear. Trimming cost V 1 base and J 4 bases, with 4 bases left between them. Per the germline V gene, CDR1 is SGHVS and CDR2 is FQNEAQ. CDR3 length: 13 amino acids. In DNA, the CDR3 is TGTGCCAGCAGCTTAGGGGGCACCGGGGAGCTGTTTTTT. This gives the protein CASSLGGTGELFF.

This chain connects TRBV6-1 to TRBJ2-3; TRBD2 agrees at 12 bases. CDR3 size: 15 residues. Trimming took 1 base from V and 8 from J; bases not matched to a gene: 4. Germline CDR1 MNHNS, CDR2 SASEGT. In nucleotides, the CDR3 is TGTGCCAGCAGTGAAGGGACTAGCGGGAAGGTTACGCAGTATTTT. Its translation is CASSEGTSGKVTQYF.

A word on this clone: Other DNA sequences in this specimen translate into the identical CDR3. The chain carries TRBV27 and TRBJ1-1; D might be TRBD1 (5 bases). V lost 2 bases and J 6 bases, leaving 7 bases between the germline ends. The CDR3 covers 12 residues. Germline loops: CDR1 MNHEY, CDR2 SMNVEV (reference sequence). Here the CDR3 reads CASSLGGSEAFF. The CDR3 DNA reads TGTGCCAGCAGTTTAGGGGGGTCTGAAGCTTTCTTT.

The chain recombines TRBV5-1 with TRBJ2-5; 13 bases fit TRBD2. The junction had 3 bases not matched to a gene; V was cut back by 3 bases and J by 1 base. CDR1 and CDR2 (germline): SGHRS, YFSETQ. The CDR3 consists of 16 residues. The CDR3 sequence is CASSYRLAGGQETQYF. For the CDR3, the DNA is TGCGCCAGCAGCTACCGACTAGCGGGGGGCCAAGAGACCCAGTACTTC. The full variable domain, with the rest looked up from reference TRBV5-1 and TRBJ2-5, is KAGVTQTPRYLIKTRGQQVTLSCSPISGHRSVSWYQQTPGQGLQFLFEYFSETQRNKGNFPGRFSGRQFSNSRSEMNVSTLELGDSALYLCASSYRLAGGQETQYFGPGTRLLVL.

J is TRBJ1-1 and V is TRBV7-9, with a possible D match to TRBD1 (5 bases). This CDR3 region has 16 residues. Germline V gene lookup returns CDR1 SEHNR and CDR2 FQNEAQ (reference sequence). Trimming took off 1 base at V and 0 bases at J, with 12 bases between the two ends. CDR3 DNA sequence: TGTGCCAGCAGCTTAGGAGGCTACAGGCTGAACACTGAAGCTTTCTTT. Amino acids: CASSLGGYRLNTEAFF. The whole variable domain, remainder taken from reference TRBV7-9 and TRBJ1-1, is DTGVSQNPRHKITKRGQNVTFRCDPISEHNRLYWYRQTLGQGPEFLTYFQNEAQLEKSRLLSDRFSAERPKGSFSTLEIQRTEQGDSAMYLCASSLGGYRLNTEAFFGQGTRLTVV.

This chain links TRBV7-9 with TRBJ1-1; D is perhaps TRBD1 (6 bases). CDR1 SEHNR and CDR2 FQNEAQ come from the germline V gene (reference sequence). Trimming shortened V by 4 bases and J by 4 bases, and 19 bases separated the two germline ends. This CDR3 has 16 residues. The CDR3 reads CASSSGDTRGPTEAFF. DNA of the CDR3: TGTGCCAGCAGCTCTGGGGACACTAGGGGACCCACTGAAGCTTTCTTT.

The chain links TRBV27 to TRBJ1-4; D not certain. CDR3 length: 14 residues. The germline V gene encodes CDR1 MNHEY and CDR2 SMNVEV (reference sequence). V was pared by 1 base and J by 7 bases, with 10 bases between. CDR3 region: CASSLWVRGEKLFF. DNA for the CDR3: TGTGCCAGCAGTTTATGGGTTCGGGGTGAAAAACTGTTTTTT.